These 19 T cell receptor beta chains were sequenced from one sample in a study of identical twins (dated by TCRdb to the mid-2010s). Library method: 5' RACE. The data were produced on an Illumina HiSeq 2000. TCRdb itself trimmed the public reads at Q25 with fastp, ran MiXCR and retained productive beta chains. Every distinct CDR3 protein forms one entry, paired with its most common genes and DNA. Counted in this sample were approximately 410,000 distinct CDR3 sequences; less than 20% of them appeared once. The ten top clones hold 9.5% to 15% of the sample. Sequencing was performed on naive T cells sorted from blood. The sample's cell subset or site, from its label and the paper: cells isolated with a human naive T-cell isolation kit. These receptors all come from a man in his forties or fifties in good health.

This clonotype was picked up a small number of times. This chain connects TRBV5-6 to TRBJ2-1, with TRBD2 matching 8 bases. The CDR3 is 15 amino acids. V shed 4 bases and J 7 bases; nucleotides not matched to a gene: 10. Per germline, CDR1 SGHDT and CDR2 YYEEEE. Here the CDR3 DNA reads TGTGCCAGCAGCAAAGACGGGAGGGCCATTAATGAGCAGTTCTTC. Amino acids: CASSKDGRAINEQFF.

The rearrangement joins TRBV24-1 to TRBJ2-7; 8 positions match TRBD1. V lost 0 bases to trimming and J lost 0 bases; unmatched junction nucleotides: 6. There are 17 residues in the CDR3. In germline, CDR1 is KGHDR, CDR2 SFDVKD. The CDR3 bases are TGTGCCACCAGTGATTTGCAACGGACAGGGAGCTCCTACGAGCAGTACTTC. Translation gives CATSDLQRTGSSYEQYF.

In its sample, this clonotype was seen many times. Here the CDR3 reads CASSSLAGAYNEQFF. CDR3 bases: TGTGCCAGCAGCTCGTTAGCGGGGGCTTACAATGAGCAGTTCTTC. The chain joins TRBV7-8 to TRBJ2-1, with 9 bases fitting TRBD2. The V gene end was trimmed by 4 bases and the J gene end by 4 bases; junction bases not matched to a gene: 5. The CDR3 runs 15 residues. CDR1 SGHVS and CDR2 FQNEAQ come from the germline V gene.

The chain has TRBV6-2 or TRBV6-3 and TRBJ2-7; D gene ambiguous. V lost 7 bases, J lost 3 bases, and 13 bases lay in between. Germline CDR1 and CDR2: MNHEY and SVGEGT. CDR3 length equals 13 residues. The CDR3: CASKEVGYYEQYF. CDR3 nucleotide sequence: TGTGCCAGCAAAGAGGTGGGTTACTACGAGCAGTACTTC.

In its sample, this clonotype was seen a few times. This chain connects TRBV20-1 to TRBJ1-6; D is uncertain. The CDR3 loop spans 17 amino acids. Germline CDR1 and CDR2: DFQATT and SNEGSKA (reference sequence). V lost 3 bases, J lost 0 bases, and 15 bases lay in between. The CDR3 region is CSASGRRKSSYNSPLHF. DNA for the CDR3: TGCAGTGCTAGTGGACGCAGGAAAAGCTCCTATAATTCACCCCTCCACTTT.

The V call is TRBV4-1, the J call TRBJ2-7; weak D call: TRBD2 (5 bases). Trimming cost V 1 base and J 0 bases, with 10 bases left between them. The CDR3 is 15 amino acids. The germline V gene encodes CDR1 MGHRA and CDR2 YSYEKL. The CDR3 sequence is CASSQGLLLSYEQYF. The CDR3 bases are TGCGCCAGCAGCCAAGGACTACTCCTCTCCTACGAGCAGTACTTC.

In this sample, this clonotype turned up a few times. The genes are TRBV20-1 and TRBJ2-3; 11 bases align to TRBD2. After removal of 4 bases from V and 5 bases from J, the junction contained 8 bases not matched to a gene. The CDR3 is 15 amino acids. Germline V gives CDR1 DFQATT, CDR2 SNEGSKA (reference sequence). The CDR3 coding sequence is TGCAGTGCTAATGTACTAGCGGGAGTTAAAGATACGCAGTATTTT. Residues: CSANVLAGVKDTQYF.

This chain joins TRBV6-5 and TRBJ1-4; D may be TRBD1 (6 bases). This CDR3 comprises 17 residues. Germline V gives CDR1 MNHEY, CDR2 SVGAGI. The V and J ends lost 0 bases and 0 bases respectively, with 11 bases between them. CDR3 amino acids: CASSYSGRGPTNEKLFF. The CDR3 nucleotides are TGTGCCAGCAGTTACTCGGGCAGGGGCCCAACTAATGAAAAACTGTTTTTT.

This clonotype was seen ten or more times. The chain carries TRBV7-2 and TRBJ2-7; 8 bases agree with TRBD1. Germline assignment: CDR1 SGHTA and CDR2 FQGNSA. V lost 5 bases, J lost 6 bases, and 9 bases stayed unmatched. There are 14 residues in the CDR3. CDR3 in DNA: TGTGCCAGCAGCACGCAACCAGGACAGGGCGAGCAGTACTTC. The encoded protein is CASSTQPGQGEQYF.

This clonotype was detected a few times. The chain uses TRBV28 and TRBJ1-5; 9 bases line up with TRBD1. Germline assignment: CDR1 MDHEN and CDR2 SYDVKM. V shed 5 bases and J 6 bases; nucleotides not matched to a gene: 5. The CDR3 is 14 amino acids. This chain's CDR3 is CASSEQGARQPQHF. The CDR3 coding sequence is TGTGCCAGCAGTGAACAGGGGGCACGTCAGCCCCAGCATTTT.

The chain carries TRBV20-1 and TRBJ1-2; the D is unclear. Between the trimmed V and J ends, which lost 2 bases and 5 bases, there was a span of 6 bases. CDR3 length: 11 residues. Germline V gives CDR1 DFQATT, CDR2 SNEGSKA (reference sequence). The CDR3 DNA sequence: TGCAGTGCTAGACCCAGATATGGCTACACCTTC. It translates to CSARPRYGYTF.

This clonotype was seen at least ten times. The CDR3 coding sequence is TGTGCCAGCTCGCCTACAGCCGGGACTGTGAATGAGCAGTTCTTC. Its translation: CASSPTAGTVNEQFF. This sequence joins TRBV18 and TRBJ2-1; weak D call: TRBD2 (6 bases). The CDR3 totals 15 residues. Germline V gene lookup returns CDR1 KGHSH and CDR2 LQKENI. Trimming cost V 6 bases and J 7 bases, with 19 bases left between them.

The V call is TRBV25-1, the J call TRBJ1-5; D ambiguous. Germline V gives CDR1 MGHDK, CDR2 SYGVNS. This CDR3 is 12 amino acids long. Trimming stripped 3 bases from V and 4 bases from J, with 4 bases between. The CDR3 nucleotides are TGTGCCAGCAGTGACGTTAATCAGCCCCAGCATTTT. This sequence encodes CASSDVNQPQHF.

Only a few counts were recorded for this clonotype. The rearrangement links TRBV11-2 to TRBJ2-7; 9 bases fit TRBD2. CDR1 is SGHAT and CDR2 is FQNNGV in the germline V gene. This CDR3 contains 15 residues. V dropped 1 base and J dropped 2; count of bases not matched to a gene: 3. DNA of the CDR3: TGTGCCAGCAGCTTAGCTGGACTAGCGACCTACGAGCAGTACTTC. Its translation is CASSLAGLATYEQYF.

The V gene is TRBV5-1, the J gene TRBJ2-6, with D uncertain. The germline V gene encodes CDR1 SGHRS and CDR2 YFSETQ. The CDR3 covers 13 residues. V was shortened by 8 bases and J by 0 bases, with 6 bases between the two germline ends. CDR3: CASGGSGANVLTF. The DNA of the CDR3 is TGCGCCAGTGGTGGCTCTGGGGCCAACGTCCTGACTTTC.

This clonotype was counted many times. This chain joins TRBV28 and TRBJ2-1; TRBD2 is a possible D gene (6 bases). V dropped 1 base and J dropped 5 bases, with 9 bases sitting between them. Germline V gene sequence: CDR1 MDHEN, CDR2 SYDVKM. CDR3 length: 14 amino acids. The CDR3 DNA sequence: TGTGCCAGCAGTTTATCCGGGAGTCACAATGAGCAGTTCTTC. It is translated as CASSLSGSHNEQFF.

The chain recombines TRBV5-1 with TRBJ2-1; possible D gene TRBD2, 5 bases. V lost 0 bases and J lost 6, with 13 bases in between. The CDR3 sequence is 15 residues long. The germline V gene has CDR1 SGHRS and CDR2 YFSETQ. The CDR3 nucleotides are TGCGCCAGCAGCTTGGCCGTAGCGCTAGCCAATGAGCAGTTCTTC. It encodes CASSLAVALANEQFF.

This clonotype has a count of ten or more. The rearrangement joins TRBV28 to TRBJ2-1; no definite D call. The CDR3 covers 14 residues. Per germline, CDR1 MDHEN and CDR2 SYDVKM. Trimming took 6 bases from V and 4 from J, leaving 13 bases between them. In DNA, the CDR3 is TGTGCCAGCAGGGGTGTAGCAAAATACAATGAGCAGTTCTTC. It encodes CASRGVAKYNEQFF.

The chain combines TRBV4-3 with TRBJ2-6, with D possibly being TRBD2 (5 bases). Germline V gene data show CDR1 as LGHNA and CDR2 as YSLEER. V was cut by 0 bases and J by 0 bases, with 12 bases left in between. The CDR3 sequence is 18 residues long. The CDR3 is CASSQEGGLPSGANVLTF. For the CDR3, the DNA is TGCGCCAGCAGCCAAGAAGGTGGACTGCCCTCTGGGGCCAACGTCCTGACTTTC.